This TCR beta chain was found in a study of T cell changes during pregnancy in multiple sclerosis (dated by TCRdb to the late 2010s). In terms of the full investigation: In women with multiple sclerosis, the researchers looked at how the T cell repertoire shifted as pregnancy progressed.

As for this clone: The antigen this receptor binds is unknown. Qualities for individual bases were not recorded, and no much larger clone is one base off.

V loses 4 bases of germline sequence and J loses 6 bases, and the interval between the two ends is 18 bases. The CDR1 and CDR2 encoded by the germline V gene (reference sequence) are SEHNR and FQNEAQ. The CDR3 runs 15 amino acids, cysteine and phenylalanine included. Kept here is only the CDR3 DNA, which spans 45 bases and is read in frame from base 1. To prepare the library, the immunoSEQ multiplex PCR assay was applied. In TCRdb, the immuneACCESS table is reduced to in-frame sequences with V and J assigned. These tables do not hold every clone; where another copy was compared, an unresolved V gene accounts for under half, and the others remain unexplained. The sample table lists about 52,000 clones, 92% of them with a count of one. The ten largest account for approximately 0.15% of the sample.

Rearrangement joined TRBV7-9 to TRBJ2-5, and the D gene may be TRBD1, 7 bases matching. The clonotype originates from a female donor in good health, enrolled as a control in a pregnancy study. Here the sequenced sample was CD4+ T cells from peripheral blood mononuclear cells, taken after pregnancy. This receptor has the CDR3 CASSSVDRRGQTQYF. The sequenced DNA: TGTGCCAGCAGCTCCGTGGACAGGCGGGGCCAGACCCAGTACTTC. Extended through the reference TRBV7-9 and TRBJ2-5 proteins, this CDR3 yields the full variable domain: DTGVSQNPRHKITKRGQNVTFRCDPISEHNRLYWYRQTLGQGPEFLTYFQNEAQLEKSRLLSDRFSAERPKGSFSTLEIQRTEQGDSAMYLCASSSVDRRGQTQYFGPGTRLLVL.